The rows below give T cell receptor beta chains drawn from one sample of a study of T cell repertoires in cytomegalovirus infection. In TCRdb, the reads were re-called with MiXCR into one record per CDR3 protein. The table includes over 250,000 distinct CDR3 sequences, about 23% detected once. Sample: PBMCs. These receptor sequences come from a human donor in good health (CMV status not recorded). Some clones in this sample may be carry-over from other donors' samples. CDR3s include the opening cysteine and the closing phenylalanine or tryptophan. D genes are given only for firm matches. Size is stated for part of the rows, as once, few or many counts, or as a class when the clone is expanded.

D: TRBD2; size: many; V: TRBV7-2; J: TRBJ2-7; CDR3: CASSLGASGIPYEQYF; DNA: TGTGCCAGCAGCTTAGGGGCTAGCGGGATCCCCTACGAGCAGTACTTC
D: TRBD1; size: .; V: TRBV5-6; J: TRBJ2-2; CDR3: CASRGWWTGEGSTGELFF; DNA: TGTGCCAGCAGGGGTTGGTGGACAGGGGAAGGAAGCACCGGGGAGCTGTTTTTT
D: .; size: few; V: TRBV20-1; J: TRBJ1-2; CDR3: CSARDAYGYTF; DNA: TGCAGTGCTAGAGATGCCTATGGCTACACCTTC
D: .; size: .; V: TRBV5-3; J: TRBJ2-3; CDR3: CASSVGRTLTDTQYF; DNA: TGTGCCAGCAGCGTGGGACGGACCCTCACAGATACGCAGTATTTT
D: .; size: few; V: TRBV6-2/TRBV6-3; J: TRBJ1-5; CDR3: CASRGISGPQPQHF; DNA: TGTGCCAGCAGGGGAATCTCAGGGCCTCAGCCCCAGCATTTT
D: .; size: many; V: TRBV14; J: TRBJ1-2; CDR3: CASSQDRGGSYGYTF; DNA: TGTGCCAGCAGCCAAGATAGGGGGGGCTCCTATGGCTACACCTTC
D: TRBD2; size: once; V: TRBV12-3/TRBV12-4; J: TRBJ2-1; CDR3: CASSPPTSRQAYNEQFF; DNA: TGTGCCAGCAGTCCACCGACTAGCCGTCAAGCCTACAATGAGCAGTTCTTC
D: .; size: .; V: TRBV20-1; J: TRBJ2-2; CDR3: CSAAAPANTGELFF; DNA: TGCAGTGCGGCGGCGCCAGCGAACACCGGGGAGCTGTTTTTT
D: TRBD2; size: .; V: TRBV7-9; J: TRBJ2-5; CDR3: CASSRGREGPSETQYF; DNA: TGTGCCAGCAGCCGAGGGAGGGAGGGTCCAAGCGAGACCCAGTACTTC
D: .; size: .; V: TRBV4-3; J: TRBJ2-2; CDR3: CASSRRRDTGELFF; DNA: TGCGCCAGCAGCCGCCGGAGGGACACCGGGGAGCTGTTTTTT
D: TRBD1; size: .; V: TRBV6-2/TRBV6-3; J: TRBJ1-4; CDR3: CASRWTGGVSEKLFF; DNA: TGTGCCAGCAGATGGACAGGGGGCGTATCGGAAAAACTGTTTTTT
D: TRBD2; size: few; V: TRBV20-1; J: TRBJ2-1; CDR3: CSARDGRGAGDEQFF; DNA: TGCAGTGCTAGAGATGGGCGGGGGGCGGGGGATGAGCAGTTCTTC
D: TRBD2; size: .; V: TRBV4-3; J: TRBJ2-1; CDR3: CASSQVGGSSYEQFF; DNA: TGCGCCAGCAGCCAAGTCGGCGGGAGTTCGTATGAGCAGTTCTTC
D: .; size: many; V: TRBV7-2; J: TRBJ1-4; CDR3: CASSARGREKLFF; DNA: TGTGCCAGCAGCGCACGAGGGAGGGAAAAACTGTTTTTT
D: .; size: many; V: TRBV7-6; J: TRBJ2-3; CDR3: CASSGRGDTQYF; DNA: TGTGCCAGCTCGGGGCGAGGGGATACGCAGTATTTT
D: .; size: .; V: TRBV24-1; J: TRBJ2-1; CDR3: CATEGDGDEQFF; DNA: TGTGCCACTGAGGGGGACGGGGATGAGCAGTTCTTC
D: .; size: .; V: TRBV7-6; J: TRBJ2-7; CDR3: CASSLVQGPDYEQYF; DNA: TGTGCCAGCAGCTTAGTGCAGGGACCCGACTACGAGCAGTACTTC
D: .; size: .; V: TRBV20-1; J: TRBJ1-6; CDR3: CSARDWQGVDSPLHF; DNA: TGCAGTGCTAGAGATTGGCAGGGAGTGGATTCACCCCTCCACTTT
D: TRBD2; size: many; V: TRBV7-2; J: TRBJ2-3; CDR3: CASSLVGGSSTDTQYF; DNA: TGTGCCAGCAGCTTAGTTGGCGGGAGTTCGACAGATACGCAGTATTTT
D: TRBD1; size: few; V: TRBV5-5; J: TRBJ2-7; CDR3: CASSFGTGEVEQYF; DNA: TGTGCCAGCAGCTTCGGGACAGGGGAAGTCGAGCAGTACTTC
D: .; size: few; V: TRBV28; J: TRBJ1-1; CDR3: CASSLEGFEAFF; DNA: TGTGCCAGCAGTTTAGAAGGGTTCGAAGCTTTCTTT
D: .; size: .; V: TRBV7-4; J: TRBJ1-6; CDR3: CASRFDQDRAPLHF; DNA: TGTGCCAGCAGGTTTGACCAGGATAGGGCACCCCTCCACTTT
D: .; size: many; V: TRBV7-9; J: TRBJ1-4; CDR3: CASSSEGETGKLFF; DNA: TGTGCCAGCAGTTCGGAAGGGGAGACGGGAAAACTGTTTTTT
D: TRBD1; size: few; V: TRBV29-1; J: TRBJ1-1; CDR3: CSVEPFTGANTEAFF; DNA: TGCAGCGTCGAACCGTTTACAGGGGCGAACACTGAAGCTTTCTTT
D: TRBD2; size: .; V: TRBV14; J: TRBJ2-1; CDR3: CASAPPGLATDEQFF; DNA: TGTGCCAGTGCCCCTCCGGGACTAGCAACCGATGAGCAGTTCTTC
D: TRBD2; size: .; V: TRBV5-4; J: TRBJ2-2; CDR3: CASSLAGLAGIGELFF; DNA: TGTGCCAGCAGCTTGGCCGGCCTAGCGGGCATCGGGGAGCTGTTTTTT
D: TRBD1; size: .; V: TRBV3-1; J: TRBJ2-5; CDR3: CASSEEGQPLSGETQYF; DNA: TGTGCCAGCAGCGAAGAGGGACAGCCACTTTCAGGAGAGACCCAGTACTTC
D: TRBD1; size: .; V: TRBV7-8; J: TRBJ2-7; CDR3: CASRLGTGNYEQYF; DNA: TGTGCCAGCAGACTCGGGACAGGGAACTACGAGCAGTACTTC
D: .; size: many; V: TRBV7-2; J: TRBJ2-1; CDR3: CASSPGQNNEQFF; DNA: TGTGCCAGCAGCCCTGGACAGAACAATGAGCAGTTCTTC
D: .; size: .; V: TRBV24-1; J: TRBJ2-2; CDR3: CATRPQGGTGELFF; DNA: TGTGCCACCAGGCCTCAGGGGGGCACCGGGGAGCTGTTTTTT
D: .; size: many; V: TRBV11-2; J: TRBJ1-1; CDR3: CASSSGPGTEAFF; DNA: TGTGCCAGCAGCTCAGGCCCAGGCACTGAAGCTTTCTTT
D: TRBD1; size: .; V: TRBV20-1; J: TRBJ2-7; CDR3: CSGGGTGNYEQYF; DNA: TGCAGTGGGGGAGGGACAGGGAACTACGAGCAGTACTTC
D: .; size: .; V: TRBV5-1; J: TRBJ2-4; CDR3: CASSLETGGFQYF; DNA: TGCGCCAGCAGCTTGGAGACAGGCGGTTTTCAGTACTTC
D: TRBD2; size: few; V: TRBV10-3; J: TRBJ2-3; CDR3: CAISERTSGFSF; DNA: TGTGCCATCAGTGAGAGGACTAGCGGCTTCTCTTTT
D: .; size: many; V: TRBV7-9; J: TRBJ2-1; CDR3: CASSLVAGANNEQFF; DNA: TGTGCCAGCAGCTTAGTGGCAGGGGCCAACAATGAGCAGTTCTTC
D: .; size: .; V: TRBV19; J: TRBJ2-2; CDR3: CASNPQGNTGELFF; DNA: TGTGCCAGTAACCCCCAGGGAAACACCGGGGAGCTGTTTTTT
D: .; size: .; V: TRBV19; J: TRBJ2-1; CDR3: CASSIDPGSSYNEQFF; DNA: TGTGCCAGTAGTATAGATCCTGGAAGCTCCTACAATGAGCAGTTCTTC
D: TRBD2; size: .; V: TRBV20-1; J: TRBJ2-3; CDR3: CSARDRREGTDTQYF; DNA: TGCAGTGCTAGAGATCGTAGGGAGGGGACAGATACGCAGTATTTT
D: .; size: many; V: TRBV7-2; J: TRBJ1-1; CDR3: CASSPIQSQNTEAFF; DNA: TGTGCCAGCAGCCCCATTCAGAGTCAGAACACTGAAGCTTTCTTT